The T cell receptor (beta chain) under discussion was sequenced for a study of blood T cell repertoires in COVID-19. On the study more broadly: Collection of acute and convalescent COVID-19 samples took place in the United States, Italy and Spain.

This clone occurred a few times. The method was immunoSEQ multiplex PCR; TCRdb's version includes in-frame clones alone and lacks a portion of them. Altogether 200,000 to 250,000 clones are present, 80% to 85% being singletons, with the ten largest covering around 18%. The sequenced sample consisted of peripheral blood. This sequence was found in a woman older than 75 with active or convalescent COVID-19.

CDR3 in amino acids: CASSLTGTSHQPQHF. CDR3 nucleotide sequence: TGTGCCAGCAGCTTGACAGGGACCTCGCATCAGCCCCAGCATTTT. V gene TRBV7-8 combines with J gene TRBJ1-5, with 7 bases matching TRBD1. The germline V gene encodes CDR1 SGHVS and CDR2 FQNEAQ. V lost 3 bases to trimming and J lost 5 bases; unmatched junction nucleotides: 7. The CDR3 runs 15 residues.